The present T cell receptor beta chain was sequenced within a study of T cell changes during pregnancy in multiple sclerosis. The length of the CDR3 is 13 residues. Trimming cost V 5 bases and J 5 bases, with 12 bases left between them. Germline CDR1 is SGHTA and CDR2 is FQGNSA. Produced via immunoSEQ multiplex PCR; TCRdb's table is partial and in-frame only. The repertoire consists of roughly 56,000 clones, with 91% occurring once and the leading ten covering 0.49%. Specimen: CD4+ T cells from peripheral blood mononuclear cells, collected after pregnancy. This sequence joins TRBV7-2 and TRBJ2-5; D gene uncertain. This TCR came from a female donor in good health, enrolled as a control in a pregnancy study. The chain's CDR3 is CASSQRSRETQYF. The CDR3 DNA follows: TGTGCCAGCAGCCAGCGATCCCGGGAGACCCAGTACTTC.